This T cell receptor beta chain was obtained from a study of CD8 T cells in ankylosing spondylitis. General study findings and limits: Clones linked to disease, bearing a CD8+ phenotype, were relatively rare in peripheral blood. In ankylosing spondylitis patients, matched synovial fluid reportedly showed significant enrichment of disease-linked clones.

The V end was cut by 5 bases, the J end by 2 bases, with 5 bases between. The CDR3 spans 12 residues. Germline V gene data show CDR1 as SEHNR and CDR2 as FQNEAQ (reference sequence). Many counts were recorded for this clonotype. Its antigen is unidentified. TCRdb passed the 5' RACE reads through MiXCR, listing each CDR3 protein once. The sample holds 250,000 to 400,000 distinct CDR3 sequences, 11% seen once. The sequenced sample was blood, either unsorted or a sorted T cell fraction (not recorded which). This receptor was identified in a female donor with ankylosing spondylitis or in good health (not recorded which). The V gene is TRBV7-9, the J gene TRBJ2-3; unclear D gene. CDR3 coding DNA: TGTGCCAGCAGCCCCGTCACAGATACGCAGTATTTT. It translates to CASSPVTDTQYF.